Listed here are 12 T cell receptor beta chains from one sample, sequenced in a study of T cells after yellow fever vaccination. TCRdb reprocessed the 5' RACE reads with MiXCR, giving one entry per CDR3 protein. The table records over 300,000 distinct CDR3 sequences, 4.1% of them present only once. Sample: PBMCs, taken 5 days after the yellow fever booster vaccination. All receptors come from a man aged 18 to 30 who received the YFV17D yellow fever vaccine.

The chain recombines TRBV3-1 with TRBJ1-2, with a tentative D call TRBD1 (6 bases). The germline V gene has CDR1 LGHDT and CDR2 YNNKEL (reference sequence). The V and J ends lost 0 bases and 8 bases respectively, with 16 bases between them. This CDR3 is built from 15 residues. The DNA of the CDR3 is TGTGCCAGCAGCCAAGAAACAGGGCTCCCGCGGGGCTACACCTTC. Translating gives CASSQETGLPRGYTF.

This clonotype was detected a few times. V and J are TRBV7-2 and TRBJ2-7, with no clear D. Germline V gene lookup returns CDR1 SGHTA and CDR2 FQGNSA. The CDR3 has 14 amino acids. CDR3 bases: TGTGCCAGCAGCTTAGCACAGAACTCCTACGAGCAGTACGTA. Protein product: CASSLAQNSYEQYV.

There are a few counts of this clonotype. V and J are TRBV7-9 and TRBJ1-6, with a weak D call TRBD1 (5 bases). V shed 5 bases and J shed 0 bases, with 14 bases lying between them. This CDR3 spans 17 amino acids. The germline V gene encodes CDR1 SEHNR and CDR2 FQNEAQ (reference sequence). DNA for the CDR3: TGTGCCAGCAGCCTGGGGCCGGTGAGCTCCTATAATTCACCCCTCCACTTT. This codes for CASSLGPVSSYNSPLHF. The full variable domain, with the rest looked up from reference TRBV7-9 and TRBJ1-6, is DTGVSQNPRHKITKRGQNVTFRCDPISEHNRLYWYRQTLGQGPEFLTYFQNEAQLEKSRLLSDRFSAERPKGSFSTLEIQRTEQGDSAMYLCASSLGPVSSYNSPLHFGNGTRLTVT.

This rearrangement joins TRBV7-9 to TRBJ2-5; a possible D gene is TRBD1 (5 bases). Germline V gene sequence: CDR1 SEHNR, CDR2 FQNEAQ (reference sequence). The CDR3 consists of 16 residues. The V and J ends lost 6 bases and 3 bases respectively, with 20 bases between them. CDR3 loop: CASSLEGHNLEETQYF. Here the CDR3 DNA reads TGTGCCAGCAGTCTGGAAGGACATAACCTTGAAGAGACCCAGTACTTC. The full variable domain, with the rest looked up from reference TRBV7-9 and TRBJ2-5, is DTGVSQNPRHKITKRGQNVTFRCDPISEHNRLYWYRQTLGQGPEFLTYFQNEAQLEKSRLLSDRFSAERPKGSFSTLEIQRTEQGDSAMYLCASSLEGHNLEETQYFGPGTRLLVL.

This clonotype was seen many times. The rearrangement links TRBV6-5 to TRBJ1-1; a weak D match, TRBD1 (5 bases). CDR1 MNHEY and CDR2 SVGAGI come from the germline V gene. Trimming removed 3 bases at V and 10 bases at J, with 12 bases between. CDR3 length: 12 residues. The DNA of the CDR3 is TGTGCCAGCAGTTATCCCCAGGGTGTAGCTTTCTTT. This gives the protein CASSYPQGVAFF.

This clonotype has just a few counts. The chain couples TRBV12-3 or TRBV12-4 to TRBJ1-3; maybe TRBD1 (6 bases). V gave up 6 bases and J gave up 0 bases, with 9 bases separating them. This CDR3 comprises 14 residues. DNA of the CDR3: TGTGCCAGCAGGGGGGCGCCCTCTGGAAACACCATATATTTT. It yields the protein CASRGAPSGNTIYF.

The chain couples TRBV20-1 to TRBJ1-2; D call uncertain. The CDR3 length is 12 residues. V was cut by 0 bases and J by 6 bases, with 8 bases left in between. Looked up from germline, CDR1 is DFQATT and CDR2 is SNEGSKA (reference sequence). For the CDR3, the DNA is TGCAGTGCTAGAGATCGCACAGATGGCTACACCTTC. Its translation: CSARDRTDGYTF.

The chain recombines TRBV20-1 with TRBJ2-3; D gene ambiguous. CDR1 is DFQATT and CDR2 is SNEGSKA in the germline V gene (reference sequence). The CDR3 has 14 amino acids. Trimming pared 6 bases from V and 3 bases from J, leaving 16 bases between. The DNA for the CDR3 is TGCAGTGCGTCAAAGGTCACAGTAACAGATACGCAGTATTTT. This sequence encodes CSASKVTVTDTQYF.

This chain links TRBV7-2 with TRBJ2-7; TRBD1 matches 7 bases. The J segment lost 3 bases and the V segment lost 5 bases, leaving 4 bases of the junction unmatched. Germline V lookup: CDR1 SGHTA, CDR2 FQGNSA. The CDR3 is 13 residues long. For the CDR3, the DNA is TGTGCCAGCAGCAAGGGGGCGAACTACGAGCAGTACGTC. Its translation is CASSKGANYEQYV.

Here the CDR3 DNA reads TGTGCCAGCAGCCCTCGGGCCCGGTCAGGGAGCGAGCAGTACGTC. This sequence encodes CASSPRARSGSEQYV. The chain employs TRBV11-2 and TRBJ2-7; D is tentatively TRBD1 or TRBD2 (5 bases each). V dropped 5 bases and J dropped 6 bases, with 20 bases sitting between them. The length of the CDR3 is 15 residues. Germline V gene sequence: CDR1 SGHAT, CDR2 FQNNGV.

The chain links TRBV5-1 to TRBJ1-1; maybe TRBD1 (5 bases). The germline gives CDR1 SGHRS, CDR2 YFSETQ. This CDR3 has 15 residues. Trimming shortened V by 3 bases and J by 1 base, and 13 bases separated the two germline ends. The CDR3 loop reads CASSWRPGENTEAFF. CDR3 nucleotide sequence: TGCGCCAGCAGCTGGCGGCCGGGGGAGAACACTGAAGCTTTCTTT.

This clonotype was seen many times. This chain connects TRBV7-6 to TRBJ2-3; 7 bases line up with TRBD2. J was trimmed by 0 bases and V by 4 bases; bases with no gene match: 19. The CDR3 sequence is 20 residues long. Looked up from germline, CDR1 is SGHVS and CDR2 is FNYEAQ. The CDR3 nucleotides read TGTGCCAGCAGCTCCACGCGGGCTAGCGGACGCGTTACTAGCACAGATACGCAGTATTTT. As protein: CASSSTRASGRVTSTDTQYF. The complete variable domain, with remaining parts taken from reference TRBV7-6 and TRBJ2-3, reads GAGVSQSPRYKVTKRGQDVALRCDPISGHVSLYWYRQALGQGPEFLTYFNYEAQQDKSGLPNDRFSAERPEGSISTLTIQRTEQRDSAMYRCASSSTRASGRVTSTDTQYFGPGTRLTVL.